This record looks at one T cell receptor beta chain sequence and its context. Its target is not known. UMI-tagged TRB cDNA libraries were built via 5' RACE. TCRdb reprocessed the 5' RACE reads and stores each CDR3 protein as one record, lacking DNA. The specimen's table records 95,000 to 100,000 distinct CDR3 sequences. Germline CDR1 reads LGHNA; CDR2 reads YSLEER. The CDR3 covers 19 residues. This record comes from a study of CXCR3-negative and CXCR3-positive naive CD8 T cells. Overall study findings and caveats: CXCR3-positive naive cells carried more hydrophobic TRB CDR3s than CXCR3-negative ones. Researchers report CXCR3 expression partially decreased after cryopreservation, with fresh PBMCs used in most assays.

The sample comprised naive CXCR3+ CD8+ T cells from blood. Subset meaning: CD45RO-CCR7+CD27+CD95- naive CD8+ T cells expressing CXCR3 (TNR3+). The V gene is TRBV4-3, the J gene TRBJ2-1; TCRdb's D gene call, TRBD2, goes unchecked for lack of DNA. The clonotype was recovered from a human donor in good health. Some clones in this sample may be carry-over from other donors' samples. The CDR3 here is CASSQDSSGGFSSYNEQFF.